Sequencing of this T cell receptor (beta chain) was carried out in a study of human T cells and chemical hapten exposure. Overall study context: Patch tests containing 0.01% DPC, applied to the upper back, were read at 6 days.

A remark on this clonotype: Its antigen is still unknown.

General study results and limits: No alteration of TCRs above 1 in 1000 frequency was seen with DPC sensitization.

Germline V CDR1 and CDR2: LGHNA, YSLEER. The CDR3 is 13 amino acids. With 1 base removed from V and 0 bases from J, the gap between germline ends came to 2 bases. Time point described: patch test 1, 2 weeks after DPC sensitization. Treatment described: therapeutic diphenylcyclopropenone sensitization with weekly scalp DPC. Investigators collected blood before applying each patch test. MiXCR was run by TCRdb on the RACE reads, yielding one entry per CDR3 protein. This table has 45,000 to 70,000 distinct CDR3 sequences, over 7.5% appearing once. Sequencing was performed on whole blood, taken in connection with sensitization to the hapten diphenylcyclopropenone (DPC). This TCR was sampled from a middle-aged woman with alopecia areata. Some clones in this sample may be carry-over from other donors' samples. This rearrangement joins TRBV4-3 to TRBJ2-3; no firm D call. The CDR3 DNA follows: TGCGCCAGCAGCCAAGTAAGCACAGATACGCAGTATTTT. As protein: CASSQVSTDTQYF.